The entry below gives a single T cell receptor (beta chain) sequence along with its context. The V gene lost 8 bases and the J gene lost 17 bases, with 13 bases spanning the gap. Germline V CDR1 and CDR2: KGHSH, LQKENI. The CDR3 runs 10 residues. This entry belongs to a study of blood T cell repertoires in COVID-19. The table came from immunoSEQ multiplex PCR; TCRdb's copy has only in-frame clones and leaves some out. This sample has around 170,000 clones, with 80% to 90% found just once. This receptor was identified in a man aged 50-60 years with active or convalescent COVID-19. V usage is TRBV18 and J usage is TRBJ1-6; the D gene is possibly TRBD1 (5 bases). Sample: peripheral blood. The CDR3 DNA is TGTGCCAGCCCTCATCGGGACTTCCACTTT. The encoded protein is CASPHRDFHF. Together with reference TRBV18 and TRBJ1-6, the CDR3 gives the full variable domain: NAGVMQNPRHLVRRRGQEARLRCSPMKGHSHVYWYRQLPEEGLKFMVYLQKENIIDESGMPKERFSAEFPKEGPSILRIQQVVRGDSAAYFCASPHRDFHFGNGTRLTVT.